The 23 T cell receptor beta chains listed next were all sequenced from one sample in a study of T cell responses to AZD1222 COVID-19 vaccine. Assay used: immunoSEQ multiplex PCR; TCRdb lists only in-frame clones, some missing. The data show 100,000 or so clones, around 86% seen once. The sample consisted of peripheral blood, taken on day 0 of AZD1222 vaccination. These receptors all come from an adult in good health.

The V call is TRBV2, the J call TRBJ2-5, with 8 bases fitting TRBD2. This CDR3 comprises 17 residues. V lost 6 bases to trimming and J lost 5 bases; unmatched junction nucleotides: 17. Per the germline V gene, CDR1 is SNHLY and CDR2 is FYNNEI. The CDR3 DNA reads TGTGCCAGCAGCCAGCCTTCGGGGACCCCGGGAGGGGAGACCCAGTACTTC. It specifies CASSQPSGTPGGETQYF.

The chain carries TRBV4-3 and TRBJ1-4; D not certain. The CDR3 has 15 amino acids. Germline V gives CDR1 LGHNA, CDR2 YSLEER. V was cut by 4 bases and J by 4 bases, with 13 bases left in between. CDR3 amino acids: CASSLSRKGNEKLFF. The CDR3 DNA follows: TGCGCCAGCAGCCTCTCCCGGAAGGGTAATGAAAAACTGTTTTTT.

CDR3 DNA sequence: TGTGCCAGTGGGACTAGCGGGATCGACGAGCAGTACTTC. It yields the protein CASGTSGIDEQYF. This chain uses TRBV7-9 with TRBJ2-7, with 13 positions matching TRBD2. Germline-derived CDR1 and CDR2 are SEHNR and FQNEAQ (reference sequence). The CDR3 totals 13 residues. J lost 5 bases, V lost 9 bases, and 4 bases had no gene match.

This clone is categorized as large. The chain carries TRBV10-2 and TRBJ2-7; 7 bases match TRBD1. The trim removed 3 bases at V and 3 bases at J, leaving 2 bases unmatched. The CDR3 runs to 13 residues. CDR1 and CDR2 (germline): WSHSY, SAAADI. The CDR3 bases are TGCGCCAGCAGTGACGGGACAGTCTACGAGCAGTACTTC. Translation gives CASSDGTVYEQYF.

The sample holds one count of this clone. The chain links TRBV27 to TRBJ2-1; no clear D gene. The ends were cut back, 1 base at V and 0 bases at J, with 10 bases in the middle. The CDR3 consists of 16 residues. CDR1 and CDR2 from the germline V gene are MNHEY and SMNVEV (reference sequence). The CDR3 loop is CASSLFSKSSYNEQFF. CDR3 DNA sequence: TGTGCCAGCAGTTTATTCTCGAAAAGCTCCTACAATGAGCAGTTCTTC.

The J gene is TRBJ1-2, the V gene TRBV30; D is undetermined. The CDR3 consists of 16 residues. V dropped 3 bases and J dropped 3 bases, with 20 bases sitting between them. Germline CDR1 reads GTSNPN; CDR2 reads SVGIG (reference sequence). The chain's CDR3 is CAWRPSDGTTYYGYTF. DNA of the CDR3: TGTGCCTGGAGACCCTCCGACGGAACGACCTACTATGGCTACACCTTC.

The genes are TRBV5-8 and TRBJ2-5, with 7 positions matching TRBD1. CDR1 and CDR2 (germline): SGHTS, YDEGEE. CDR3 size: 16 residues. The V segment lost 1 base and the J segment 3 bases; nucleotides outside the gene matches: 9. CDR3 in DNA: TGTGCCAGCAGCTTGACCACCGCTACAGGGGAAGAGACCCAGTACTTC. This encodes CASSLTTATGEETQYF.

V and J are TRBV18 and TRBJ1-1; 9 bases line up with TRBD1. CDR1 is KGHSH, CDR2 LQKENI, per germline. This CDR3 is 16 amino acids long. With V trimmed by 1 base and J by 0 bases, 3 bases remained unmatched. The CDR3 spells CASSPRDRVVNTEAFF. DNA for the CDR3: TGTGCCAGCTCACCACGGGACAGGGTAGTGAACACTGAAGCTTTCTTT.

V gene TRBV11-3 combines with J gene TRBJ1-2; weak D call: TRBD1 (6 bases). V gave up 5 bases and J gave up 2 bases, with 21 bases separating them. This CDR3 contains 17 residues. CDR1 is SGHNT, CDR2 YENEEA, per germline. The CDR3 spells CASSAKVGGGTNYGYTF. CDR3 coding DNA: TGTGCCAGCAGCGCGAAAGTGGGGGGCGGTACCAACTATGGCTACACCTTC.

By share, this clone counts as medium-sized (0.01 to 0.1%). This chain connects TRBV29-1 to TRBJ1-2; TRBD1 agrees at 8 bases. Germline CDR1 is SQVTM and CDR2 is ANQGSEA. V dropped 3 bases and J dropped 7; count of bases not matched to a gene: 7. The CDR3 is 13 residues long. CDR3: CSVDRGPVAGYTF. CDR3 nucleotide sequence: TGCAGCGTTGACAGGGGGCCGGTCGCTGGCTACACCTTC.

This chain uses TRBV4-3 with TRBJ1-1, with D possibly being TRBD1 (5 bases). The CDR3 runs 14 residues. In germline, CDR1 is LGHNA, CDR2 YSLEER. The ends were cut back, 0 bases at V and 4 bases at J, with 9 bases in the middle. Here the CDR3 DNA reads TGCGCCAGCAGCCAAGATCGGGGGATCACTGAAGCTTTCTTT. Amino acids: CASSQDRGITEAFF.

This chain connects TRBV7-9 to TRBJ2-3; D is undetermined. The CDR3 extends over 17 amino acids. Germline V CDR1 and CDR2: SEHNR, FQNEAQ (reference sequence). Trimming removed 5 bases at V and 4 bases at J, with 22 bases between. This chain's CDR3 is CASSGQGSFWYADTQYF. The CDR3, as DNA: TGTGCCAGCAGCGGTCAAGGGTCTTTTTGGTACGCAGATACGCAGTATTTT.

This chain's CDR3 is CASSVGAGRQETQYF. The CDR3 DNA sequence: TGTGCCAGCAGCGTAGGGGCGGGCAGGCAAGAGACCCAGTACTTC. V is TRBV9 and J is TRBJ2-5; a possible D gene is TRBD2 (5 bases). Deletions cut 0 bases from V and 2 bases from J, with 11 bases between. CDR3 size: 15 residues. The germline V gene has CDR1 SGDLS and CDR2 YYNGEE.

The genes are TRBV7-6 and TRBJ1-1, with D perhaps matching TRBD1 (5 bases). This CDR3 comprises 14 residues. Germline V gene sequence: CDR1 SGHVS, CDR2 FNYEAQ. V lost 1 base and J 1 base, leaving 7 bases between the germline ends. The CDR3 region has the DNA TGTGCCAGCAGCTTAGGGGGGGGGAACACTGAAGCTTTCTTT. This encodes CASSLGGGNTEAFF.

The gene calls are TRBV3-1 (or the pseudogene TRBV3-2) and TRBJ1-1; D uncertain. The CDR3 covers 12 residues. The germline V gene has CDR1 LGHDT and CDR2 YNNKEL (reference sequence). With 1 base removed from V and 5 bases from J, the gap between germline ends came to 5 bases. CDR3 protein: CASSQGRTEAFF. DNA of the CDR3: TGTGCCAGCAGCCAAGGAAGGACTGAAGCTTTCTTT.

This clone has ten or more counts. V and J are TRBV13 and TRBJ2-7, with TRBD1 matching over 8 bases. The germline CDR1 and CDR2 sequences are PRHDT and FYEKMQ (reference sequence). The V and J ends lost 5 bases and 3 bases, in that order; junction bases with no gene match: 6. This CDR3 comprises 14 residues. CDR3 in amino acids: CASSIGQGVYEQYF. The CDR3 nucleotides read TGTGCCAGCAGCATCGGACAGGGAGTCTACGAGCAGTACTTC.

V gene TRBV19 combines with J gene TRBJ1-5; 9 bases align to TRBD1. Germline V CDR1 and CDR2: LNHDA, SQIVND (reference sequence). J lost 0 bases, V lost 8 bases, and 5 bases had no gene match. This CDR3 has 15 amino acids. The CDR3: CASSGQGNSNQPQHF. DNA of the CDR3: TGTGCCAGTTCCGGACAGGGGAATAGCAATCAGCCCCAGCATTTT.

The rearrangement uses TRBV6-5 and TRBJ1-5; 9 bases are a match to TRBD1. The V segment lost 6 bases and the J segment 0 bases; nucleotides outside the gene matches: 3. The V gene's germline CDR1 is MNHEY and CDR2 SVGAGI. The CDR3 loop spans 15 amino acids. The CDR3 coding sequence is TGTGCCAGCAGCGGGACAGGGAATAGCAATCAGCCCCAGCATTTT. It specifies CASSGTGNSNQPQHF.

The chain couples TRBV12-1 to TRBJ2-2; the table names TRBD2, a call not compared with the DNA. TRBV12-1 is a pseudogene segment. This CDR3 has 16 amino acids. The CDR3 reads CASSFYPGGSPGELFF. DNA of the CDR3: TGTGCCAGCAGCTTTTATCCCGGGGGGTCCCCCGGGGAGCTGTTTTTT.

The V gene is TRBV18, the J gene TRBJ1-6, with D unresolved. Germline values: CDR1 KGHSH, CDR2 LQKENI. The V and J ends lost 3 bases and 0 bases respectively, with 9 bases between them. CDR3 length: 16 amino acids. This CDR3 is CASSPEVSSYNSPLHF. Written as DNA, the CDR3 is TGTGCCAGCTCACCCGAGGTTAGCTCCTATAATTCACCCCTCCACTTT.

This rearrangement joins TRBV3-1 (or the pseudogene TRBV3-2) to TRBJ2-1, with D unresolved. The CDR3 contains 14 residues. The germline V gene has CDR1 LGHDT and CDR2 YNNKEL (reference sequence). With 2 bases removed from V and 1 base from J, the gap between germline ends came to 6 bases. The DNA for the CDR3 is TGTGCCAGCAGCCAACCCGGGTCCTACAATGAGCAGTTCTTC. Translating gives CASSQPGSYNEQFF.

The DNA for the CDR3 is TGTGCCAGCAGCGCCTTCGGCACAGATACGCAGTATTTT. Residues: CASSAFGTDTQYF. V usage is TRBV9 and J usage is TRBJ2-3; D not certain. CDR1 and CDR2 from the germline V gene are SGDLS and YYNGEE. The CDR3 is made up of 13 amino acids. V gave up 3 bases and J gave up 1 base, with 6 bases separating them.

This chain uses TRBV7-6 with TRBJ2-5; 8 bases align to TRBD2. The V segment lost 3 bases and the J segment 4 bases; nucleotides outside the gene matches: 1. Germline V CDR1 and CDR2: SGHVS, FNYEAQ. This CDR3 spans 13 amino acids. CDR3 DNA: TGTGCCAGCAGCTTCGGGACTAGAGAGACCCAGTACTTC. Residues: CASSFGTRETQYF. The full variable domain, with the rest looked up from reference TRBV7-6 and TRBJ2-5, is GAGVSQSPRYKVTKRGQDVALRCDPISGHVSLYWYRQALGQGPEFLTYFNYEAQQDKSGLPNDRFSAERPEGSISTLTIQRTEQRDSAMYRCASSFGTRETQYFGPGTRLLVL.